This is a list of T cell receptor beta chains from one sample in a study of OX40 agonist ivuxolimab in advanced cancers. The data were produced by immunoSEQ multiplex PCR, yet TCRdb's version contains in-frame clones alone and is incomplete. This table has roughly 34,000 clones, roughly nine tenths appearing once. The sample consisted of CD4+ or CD8+ T cells sorted from blood, taken in a trial of the OX40 agonist ivuxolimab. These receptors all stem from an adult with an advanced solid tumor such as melanoma, head and neck, liver or kidney cancer. Each CDR3 is given with its conserved first and last residue. D genes are given only for firm matches. Clone size appears in some rows only: once, few, many, or a class for an expanded clone.

TGTGCCAGCAGTGGACACACCGGGGAGCTGTTTTTT | CASSGHTGELFF | NA | TRBJ2-2 | TRBV2 | NA
TGTGCCAGTAGTATTGGCGGGAGAAGATACGAGCAGTACTTC | CASSIGGRRYEQYF | NA | TRBJ2-7 | TRBV19 | TRBD2
TGCAGCGTTGACAGTGGATACACCGGGGAGCTGTTTTTT | CSVDSGYTGELFF | NA | TRBJ2-2 | TRBV29-1 | NA
TGTGCCAGCTCGGACAGGGCCAACTACGAGCAGTACTTC | CASSDRANYEQYF | NA | TRBJ2-7 | TRBV5-4 | TRBD1
TGTGCCAGCAGCTTTGAGGCAGGCTACGAGCAGTACTTC | CASSFEAGYEQYF | NA | TRBJ2-7 | TRBV7-9 | NA
TGTGCCAGCAGCCCATTTCACGGGACCATTGACTACAATGAGCAGTTCTTC | CASSPFHGTIDYNEQFF | NA | TRBJ2-1 | TRBV14 | NA
TGTGCCAGTAGTGGGGGTTGGTCTCTTACGGGTCAGCCCCAGCATTTT | CASSGGWSLTGQPQHF | once | TRBJ1-5 | TRBV19 | NA
TGTGCCAGCAGTCCCCGGGAGATATACTATGGCTACACCTTC | CASSPREIYYGYTF | NA | TRBJ1-2 | TRBV28 | NA
TGTGCCAGCCGAATGAGGGGCTATAGCAATCAGCCCCAGCATTTT | CASRMRGYSNQPQHF | once | TRBJ1-5 | TRBV6-5 | NA
TGTGCCAGCAGTAATAGGGGCGGGGAGCTGTTTTTT | CASSNRGGELFF | NA | TRBJ2-2 | TRBV6-5 | NA
TGTGCCAGCAGTGAAGACAGGGGAGCAACCGAGCAGTACTTC | CASSEDRGATEQYF | NA | TRBJ2-7 | TRBV2 | TRBD1
TGTGCCTGGAGTGATAATAGGGAGAGAGGCTACACCTTC | CAWSDNRERGYTF | NA | TRBJ1-2 | TRBV30 | NA
TGTGCCAGTAGCCAGGGACAGGGAGCGGAGACCCAGTACTTC | CASSQGQGAETQYF | NA | TRBJ2-5 | TRBV19 | TRBD1
TGTGCCAGCAGACTAGGGGCGACAGGGTCCTATGGCTACACCTTC | CASRLGATGSYGYTF | NA | TRBJ1-2 | TRBV6-5 | TRBD1
TGTGCCAGCAGTTTCTGGGATTCACCCCTCCACTTT | CASSFWDSPLHF | NA | TRBJ1-6 | TRBV28 | NA
TGTGCCAGCTCACCAATTCCGAGGGACAGCTATGGCTACACCTTC | CASSPIPRDSYGYTF | few | TRBJ1-2 | TRBV18 | TRBD1
TGCGCCAGCAGCTTGGTCCCCCCCACTATGCCCGGGCAATACGAGCAGTACTTC | CASSLVPPTMPGQYEQYF | NA | TRBJ2-7 | TRBV5-1 | NA